Presented here are 8 T cell receptor beta chains from one specimen sequenced in a study of T-cell memory formation after mild COVID-19 (dated by TCRdb to the early 2020s). Preparation of the library involved 5' RACE. Sequencing relied on an Illumina NovaSeq 6000. TCRdb's own reprocessing of the public reads used fastp at Q25 and MiXCR and kept productive beta chains. Each CDR3 protein gets just one entry, which takes the most common genes and DNA from the rows behind it. The sample has 300,000 to 350,000 distinct CDR3 sequences on record, 15% to 20% of them singletons. About 21% of the sample comes from the top ten. The specimen sequenced was PBMCs or a T cell subset sorted from them (not recorded which). These receptors were collected from a young man who had mild COVID-19 (a few samples of this study predate the infection). The sample titles of this study are shuffled in the database, so cell type and time point are left out; the donor was told from shared clones.

In this sample, this clonotype turned up a few times. CDR3: CASSAGLAANEQFF. The CDR3 coding sequence is TGCGCCAGCAGCGCGGGACTAGCGGCCAATGAGCAGTTCTTC. V usage is TRBV5-1 and J usage is TRBJ2-1, with TRBD2 matching 11 bases. V was pared by 4 bases and J by 6 bases, with 3 bases of the junction left unmatched. Germline V gene lookup returns CDR1 SGHRS and CDR2 YFSETQ. This CDR3 is built from 14 residues.

This clonotype was counted ten times or more. The rearrangement joins TRBV7-2 to TRBJ1-1; no clear D gene. CDR3 length: 15 residues. The germline V gene has CDR1 SGHTA and CDR2 FQGNSA. V was cut by 6 bases and J by 4 bases, with 18 bases left in between. CDR3 nucleotides: TGTGCCAGCAGATTATCCGGCCCCGGTGCCACTGAAGCTTTCTTT. Its protein product is CASRLSGPGATEAFF.

The chain carries TRBV19 and TRBJ2-3; 7 positions agree with TRBD2. With V trimmed by 10 bases and J by 4 bases, 14 bases remained unmatched. This CDR3 has 15 amino acids. CDR1 LNHDA and CDR2 SQIVND come from the germline V gene (reference sequence). The CDR3 loop reads CATSNRGGVSDTQYF. CDR3 DNA: TGTGCCACCTCCAACCGCGGGGGTGTCTCAGATACGCAGTATTTT.

This clonotype was detected a few times. The CDR3 loop reads CASSSSLSETQYF. CDR3 nucleotide sequence: TGCGCCAGCAGCTCGTCCCTTAGTGAGACCCAGTACTTC. The chain combines TRBV5-1 with TRBJ2-5; no clear D gene. V was clipped by 3 bases and J by 5 bases, with 11 bases between them. The germline V gene encodes CDR1 SGHRS and CDR2 YFSETQ. The CDR3 sequence is 13 residues long.

This clonotype was found a few times. The chain has TRBV7-8 and TRBJ2-5; 9 bases agree with TRBD2. Germline CDR1 and CDR2: SGHVS and FQNEAQ. The junction had 4 bases not matched to a gene; V was cut back by 1 base and J by 1 base. The CDR3 runs 16 residues. The CDR3 here is CASSLGLAGIQETQYF. CDR3 bases: TGTGCCAGCAGCTTAGGCCTAGCGGGGATCCAAGAGACCCAGTACTTC.

The rearrangement links TRBV7-9 to TRBJ1-6; D call uncertain. Trimming took off 5 bases at V and 9 bases at J, with 11 bases between the two ends. The V gene's germline CDR1 is SEHNR and CDR2 FQNEAQ (reference sequence). The CDR3 covers 13 residues. As DNA, the CDR3 is TGTGCCAGCAGCCCCACATCCGGTTCACCCCTCCACTTT. It encodes CASSPTSGSPLHF.

This clonotype was recorded a few times. This chain connects TRBV19 to TRBJ2-3; D is ambiguous. The germline V gene has CDR1 LNHDA and CDR2 SQIVND (reference sequence). There are 12 residues in the CDR3. Trimming removed 3 bases at V and 6 bases at J, with 7 bases between. CDR3 sequence: CASSISQDTQYF. CDR3 bases: TGTGCCAGTAGTATTAGCCAGGATACGCAGTATTTT.

This clonotype has a handful of counts. V is TRBV12-3 or TRBV12-4 and J is TRBJ1-5; 7 nucleotides align to TRBD1. The V and J ends lost 2 bases and 3 bases, in that order; junction bases with no gene match: 4. This CDR3 comprises 15 residues. This CDR3 is CASSLMGTANQPQHF. The DNA of the CDR3 is TGTGCCAGCAGTTTAATGGGGACAGCCAATCAGCCCCAGCATTTT.